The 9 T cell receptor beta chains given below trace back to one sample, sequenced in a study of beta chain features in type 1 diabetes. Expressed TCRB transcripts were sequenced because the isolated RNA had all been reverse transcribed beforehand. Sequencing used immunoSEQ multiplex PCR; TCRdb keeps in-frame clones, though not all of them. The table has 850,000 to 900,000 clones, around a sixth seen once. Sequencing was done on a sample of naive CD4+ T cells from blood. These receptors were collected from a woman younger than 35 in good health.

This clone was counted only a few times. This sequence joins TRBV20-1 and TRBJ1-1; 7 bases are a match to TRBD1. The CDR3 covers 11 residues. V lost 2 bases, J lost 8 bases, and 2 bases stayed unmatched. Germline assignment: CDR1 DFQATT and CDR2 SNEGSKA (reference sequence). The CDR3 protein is CSARLTGEAFF. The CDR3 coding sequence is TGCAGTGCTAGACTGACAGGGGAAGCTTTCTTT.

CDR3 residues: CASSGRLAGVGEQYF. The CDR3 nucleotides read TGTGCCAGCAGTGGTCGGCTAGCGGGAGTAGGCGAGCAGTACTTC. The chain uses TRBV2 and TRBJ2-7; 10 bases map to TRBD2. The junction had 9 bases not matched to a gene; V was cut back by 4 bases and J by 6 bases. Germline lookup yields CDR1 SNHLY and CDR2 FYNNEI. The CDR3 extends over 15 amino acids.

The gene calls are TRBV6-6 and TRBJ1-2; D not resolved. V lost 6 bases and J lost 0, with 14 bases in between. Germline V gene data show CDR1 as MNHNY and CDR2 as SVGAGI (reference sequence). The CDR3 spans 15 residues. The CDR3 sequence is CASSRITQANYGYTF. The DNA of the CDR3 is TGTGCCAGCAGCCGGATTACACAAGCTAACTATGGCTACACCTTC.

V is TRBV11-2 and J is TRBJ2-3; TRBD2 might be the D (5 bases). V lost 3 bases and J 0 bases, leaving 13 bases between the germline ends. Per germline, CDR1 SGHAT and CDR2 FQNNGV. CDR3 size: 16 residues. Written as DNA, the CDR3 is TGTGCCAGCAGCTTGGACTTTACACCGAGCACAGATACGCAGTATTTT. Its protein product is CASSLDFTPSTDTQYF.

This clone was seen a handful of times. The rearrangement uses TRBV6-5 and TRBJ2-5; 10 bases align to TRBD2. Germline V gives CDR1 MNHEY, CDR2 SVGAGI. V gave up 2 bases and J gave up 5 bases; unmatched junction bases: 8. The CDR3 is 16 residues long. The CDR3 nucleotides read TGTGCCAGCAGTTACCCGAGCGGGAGGGCCCGGGAGACCCAGTACTTC. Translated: CASSYPSGRARETQYF.

CDR3 coding DNA: TGTGCCAGCGCGACTGGACAGCCGAACACTGAAGCTTTCTTT. This translates into CASATGQPNTEAFF. This sequence joins TRBV27 and TRBJ1-1, with a possible D match to TRBD1 (6 bases). The germline V and J ends were trimmed by 8 bases and 1 base, with 14 bases remaining between them. CDR1 and CDR2 (germline): MNHEY, SMNVEV (reference sequence). The CDR3 totals 14 residues.

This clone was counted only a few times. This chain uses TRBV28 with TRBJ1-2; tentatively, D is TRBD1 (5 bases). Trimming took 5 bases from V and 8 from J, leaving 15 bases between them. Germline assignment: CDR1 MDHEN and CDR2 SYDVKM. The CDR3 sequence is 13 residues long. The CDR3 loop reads CASSPGLHSGYTF. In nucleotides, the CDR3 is TGTGCCAGCAGTCCGGGACTGCATTCGGGCTACACCTTC.

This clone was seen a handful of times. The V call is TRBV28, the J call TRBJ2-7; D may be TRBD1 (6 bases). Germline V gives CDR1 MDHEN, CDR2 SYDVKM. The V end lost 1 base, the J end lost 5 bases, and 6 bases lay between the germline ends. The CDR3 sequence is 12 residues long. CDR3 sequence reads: CASSLYRDEQYF. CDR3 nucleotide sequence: TGTGCCAGCAGTTTATACAGGGACGAGCAGTACTTC.

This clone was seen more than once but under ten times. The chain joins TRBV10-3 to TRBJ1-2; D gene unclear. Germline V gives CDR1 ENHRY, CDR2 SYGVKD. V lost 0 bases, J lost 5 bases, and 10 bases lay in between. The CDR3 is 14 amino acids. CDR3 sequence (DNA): TGTGCCATCAGTGAGTCGTATGGAGCTTATGGCTACACCTTC. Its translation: CAISESYGAYGYTF.